A single sample gave rise to the 12 T cell receptor beta chains below, sequenced in a study of cytomegalovirus exposure and HLA in healthy donors. The PCR employed 60 Vbeta primers together with 13 Jbeta primers. Assay used: immunoSEQ multiplex PCR; TCRdb lists only in-frame clones, some missing. The sample totals about 88,000 clones. The sample was PBMCs. The receptor source for this set is a girl between 10 and 17 years old in good health and CMV-seropositive.

The genes are TRBV9 and TRBJ2-1, with 7 bases lining up with TRBD2. In germline, CDR1 is SGDLS, CDR2 YYNGEE. The CDR3 extends over 14 amino acids. V lost 3 bases to trimming and J lost 3 bases; unmatched junction nucleotides: 3. CDR3 coding DNA: TGTGCCAGCAGCGACCGGGACTACTACAATGAGCAGTTCTTC. Protein: CASSDRDYYNEQFF.

The CDR3 DNA reads as TGTGCCAGCAGTTACGGGCGGGGACGGCAAGAGACCCAGTACTTC. It encodes CASSYGRGRQETQYF. The chain has TRBV6-5 and TRBJ2-5, with D maybe TRBD2 (6 bases). Trimming pared 2 bases from V and 2 bases from J, leaving 12 bases between. Per the germline V gene, CDR1 is MNHEY and CDR2 is SVGAGI. The CDR3 covers 15 residues.

The rearrangement joins TRBV4-3 to TRBJ2-7, with 8 nucleotides matching TRBD1. V shed 0 bases, J shed 7 bases, and the junction held 8 bases outside the gene matches. This CDR3 is built from 15 residues. Germline V gene data show CDR1 as LGHNA and CDR2 as YSLEER. This CDR3 is CASSQDEQGASEQYF. In DNA form, the CDR3 reads TGCGCCAGCAGCCAAGATGAGCAGGGGGCGAGTGAGCAGTACTTC.

This chain joins TRBV19 and TRBJ1-5; 10 positions agree with TRBD1. There are 12 residues in the CDR3. CDR1 is LNHDA and CDR2 is SQIVND in the germline V gene (reference sequence). V lost 7 bases, J lost 7 bases, and 1 base stayed unmatched. The CDR3 DNA follows: TGTGCCAGTACGACAGGGGGCCAGCCCCAGCATTTT. Its protein product is CASTTGGQPQHF.

This chain joins TRBV5-1 and TRBJ1-2; 7 nucleotides align to TRBD1. The V segment lost 4 bases and the J segment 5 bases; nucleotides outside the gene matches: 8. The germline gives CDR1 SGHRS, CDR2 YFSETQ. The CDR3 has 14 amino acids. The CDR3 nucleotides are TGCGCCAGCAGCACCGGACAGGAACTATATGGCTACACCTTC. Encoded protein: CASSTGQELYGYTF.

The gene calls are TRBV28 and TRBJ1-2; 8 bases agree with TRBD1. The V segment lost 6 bases and the J segment 7 bases; nucleotides outside the gene matches: 7. CDR1 is MDHEN, CDR2 SYDVKM, per germline. There are 13 residues in the CDR3. The CDR3 coding sequence is TGTGCCAGCAGACAGGGGGTAAAAGGTGGCTACACCTTC. The encoded protein is CASRQGVKGGYTF.

This chain connects TRBV13 to TRBJ2-5, with a possible D match to TRBD2 (5 bases). Per the germline V gene, CDR1 is PRHDT and CDR2 is FYEKMQ (reference sequence). V lost 5 bases and J 5 bases, leaving 18 bases between the germline ends. The CDR3 has 15 amino acids. CDR3 DNA: TGTGCCAGCAGCCCTCACTCGGGGATCCGGGAGACCCAGTACTTC. Its protein is CASSPHSGIRETQYF.

The chain links TRBV14 to TRBJ2-7; D is perhaps TRBD2 (5 bases). Trimming shortened V by 1 base and J by 3 bases, and 13 bases separated the two germline ends. The CDR3 is 15 amino acids. The germline V gene encodes CDR1 SGHDN and CDR2 FVKESK. In DNA form, the CDR3 reads TGTGCCAGCAGCCAAGGAAGCGGTTTCAACTACGAGCAGTACTTC. Translating gives CASSQGSGFNYEQYF.

The chain recombines TRBV9 with TRBJ1-6, with TRBD1 matching 7 bases. Germline CDR1 is SGDLS and CDR2 is YYNGEE. V trimming: 4 bases; J trimming: 10 bases; junction bases outside the gene matches: 2. The CDR3 runs 12 residues. The CDR3 here is CASSLTGSPLHF. The CDR3 nucleotides read TGTGCCAGCAGCCTGACAGGGTCACCCCTCCACTTT.

The DNA for the CDR3 is TGTGCCAGCAGCTTAATGCAGAATGAAAAACTGTTTTTT. Its protein product is CASSLMQNEKLFF. This chain links TRBV7-9 with TRBJ1-4; D is unclear. This CDR3 is built from 13 residues. The V and J ends lost 2 bases and 5 bases respectively, with 6 bases between them. From germline, CDR1 is SEHNR and CDR2 FQNEAQ (reference sequence). The variable domain in full, with the rest retrieved from reference TRBV7-9 and TRBJ1-4, is DTGVSQNPRHKITKRGQNVTFRCDPISEHNRLYWYRQTLGQGPEFLTYFQNEAQLEKSRLLSDRFSAERPKGSFSTLEIQRTEQGDSAMYLCASSLMQNEKLFFGSGTQLSVL.

The chain combines TRBV9 with TRBJ2-3; TRBD2 aligns across 16 bases. V lost 3 bases and J lost 1; bases outside the gene matches: 5. Germline CDR1 and CDR2: SGDLS and YYNGEE. The CDR3 contains 18 residues. In DNA, the CDR3 is TGTGCCAGCAGCGAGAGAGGGACTAGCGGGGGGGGCACAGATACGCAGTATTTT. As protein: CASSERGTSGGGTDTQYF.

The rearrangement joins TRBV2 to TRBJ2-7, with D possibly TRBD2 on 7 matching bases. CDR3 length: 13 residues. V lost 8 bases and J 0 bases, leaving 11 bases between the germline ends. Germline V gene sequence: CDR1 SNHLY, CDR2 FYNNEI. For the CDR3, the DNA is TGTGCCAGCGGGGGGGGCAGCTCCTACGAGCAGTACGTC. The encoded protein is CASGGGSSYEQYV.